The rows below give T cell receptor beta chains drawn from one sample of a study of blood T cell repertoires in COVID-19. The method was immunoSEQ multiplex PCR; TCRdb's version includes in-frame clones alone and lacks a portion of them. The sample gives 150,000 or so clones, 60% to 85% of which show up once; under 6% is in the top ten. Sequencing input: peripheral blood. Source of these receptors: a woman older than 75 with active or convalescent COVID-19. CDR3s leave out the opening cysteine and the closing phenylalanine or tryptophan. Where a row states a size, it is once, few, many or the class of an expanded clone; other rows omit it.

j_gene: TRBJ2-1
v_gene: TRBV2
abundance: .
CDR3aa: ASRNSGGTYNEQF

j_gene: TRBJ1-4
v_gene: TRBV4-1
abundance: .
CDR3aa: ASSQETGVNEKLF

j_gene: TRBJ1-1
v_gene: TRBV5-5
abundance: .
CDR3aa: ASSGLRVNTEAF

j_gene: TRBJ2-6
v_gene: TRBV5-5
abundance: .
CDR3aa: ASSLSRSGANVLT

j_gene: TRBJ2-7
v_gene: TRBV2
abundance: .
CDR3aa: ASSGRLAAPYEQY

j_gene: TRBJ1-1
v_gene: TRBV18
abundance: .
CDR3aa: ASSLGSEVTEAF

j_gene: TRBJ1-2
v_gene: TRBV2
abundance: .
CDR3aa: ASSALPGQSTSGYT

j_gene: TRBJ2-1
v_gene: TRBV3-1/TRBV3-2
abundance: .
CDR3aa: ASSQGRTSGGALDEQF

j_gene: TRBJ1-6
v_gene: TRBV5-5
abundance: few
CDR3aa: ASSHPRDRGDVKSPLH

j_gene: TRBJ1-1
v_gene: TRBV11-3
abundance: few
CDR3aa: ASSGDRGNTEAF

j_gene: TRBJ1-1
v_gene: TRBV11-2
abundance: .
CDR3aa: ASSWGITRGTEAF

j_gene: TRBJ1-2
v_gene: TRBV28
abundance: .
CDR3aa: ASRGQANIYGYT